This TCR beta chain was identified in a study of neoadjuvant nivolumab and ipilimumab in lung cancer. The protocol was immunoSEQ multiplex PCR, while the TCRdb copy is restricted to in-frame clones and leaves out a portion. The table has 15,000 to 20,000 clones, 60% to 80% seen once. Regarding the study as a whole: Resected tumors had greater TCR richness and clonality than uninvolved lung.

The V and J ends lost 6 bases and 2 bases respectively, with 14 bases between them. In germline, CDR1 is KGHSH, CDR2 LQKENI. The CDR3 totals 14 residues. Regarding this clone: Its antigen is as yet unknown.

The chain employs TRBV18 and TRBJ2-7; D is uncertain. The material was tumor tissue, obtained after neoadjuvant nivolumab, alone or with ipilimumab, at or shortly before surgery. The receptor was isolated from an adult with non-small cell lung cancer. The CDR3 sequence is CASSWAESPYEQYF. In DNA form, the CDR3 reads TGTGCCAGCTCGTGGGCAGAATCACCCTACGAGCAGTACTTC. Full variable domain (outside the CDR3, taken from reference TRBV18 and TRBJ2-7): NAGVMQNPRHLVRRRGQEARLRCSPMKGHSHVYWYRQLPEEGLKFMVYLQKENIIDESGMPKERFSAEFPKEGPSILRIQQVVRGDSAAYFCASSWAESPYEQYFGPGTRLTVT.